The clone carrying this T cell receptor beta chain was picked up many times. What it recognizes is unknown. This sample stems from a study of T-cell memory formation after mild COVID-19. Study-wide results and limits: Among contracting clones, CD4+ were mainly CM/EM and CD8+ enriched in EMRA. The study found balanced CD4/CD8 in clones contracting day 15 to 85 and a CD4+ lean in later expanders.

Sample barcodes and UMIs were carried by the TCR alpha and TCR beta cDNA libraries that 5'RACE generated with constant-segment primers. One entry per CDR3 protein results from TCRdb running MiXCR on the 5' RACE reads. The table records 210,000 or so distinct CDR3 sequences, roughly 27% of them present only once. The CDR3 contains 16 residues. Germline assignment: CDR1 KGHDR and CDR2 SFDVKD. Germline trimming cut 2 bases from V and 8 bases from J; bases unmatched to any gene: 6. This sequence originates from an adult woman who had mild COVID-19 (a few samples of this study predate the infection). Cell type and time point are not known. Sequenced: PBMCs or a T cell subset sorted from them (not recorded which). This chain joins TRBV24-1 and TRBJ2-1; 12 bases align to TRBD2. The chain's CDR3 is CATSDSPSGRGDEQFF. Written as DNA, the CDR3 is TGTGCCACCAGTGATTCGCCTAGCGGGAGGGGCGATGAGCAGTTCTTC.